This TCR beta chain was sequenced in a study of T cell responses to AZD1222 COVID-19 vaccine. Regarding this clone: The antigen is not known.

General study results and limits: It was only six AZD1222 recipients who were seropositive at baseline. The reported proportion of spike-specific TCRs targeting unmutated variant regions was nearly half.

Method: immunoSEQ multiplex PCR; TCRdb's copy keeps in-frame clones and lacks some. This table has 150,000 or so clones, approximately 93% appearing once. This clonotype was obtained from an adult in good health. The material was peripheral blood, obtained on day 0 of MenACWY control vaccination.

The CDR3 protein is CASSRELNTEAFF. The CDR3 nucleotides are TGTGCCAGCTCCCGCGAATTGAACACTGAAGCTTTCTTT. The chain recombines TRBV18 with TRBJ1-1; no firm D call. The CDR3 runs to 13 residues. Trimming left V 6 bases short and J 0 bases short, with 8 bases between. Germline V gene sequence: CDR1 KGHSH, CDR2 LQKENI.